The T cell receptor beta chain described here comes from a study of cytomegalovirus exposure and HLA in healthy donors. General study points: One variant, a missense change in DCLRE1C, was linked in a later analysis to TCR beta V- and J-gene trimming. Some V segments (TRBV6-2 and TRBV6-3 among them) were excluded as indistinguishable. In a later analysis, a genetic analysis reported fewer productive-TCR N-insertions in an Asian-associated ancestry cluster than the cohort average. Immune exposure was documented only through CMV serostatus.

Germline CDR1 SGHRS, CDR2 YFSETQ. The CDR3 is 15 residues long. V was shortened by 0 bases and J by 0 bases, with 7 bases between the two germline ends. 13 Jbeta primers and 60 Vbeta primers were used for the PCR. This table comes from immunoSEQ multiplex PCR, and its TCRdb copy is limited to in-frame clones, with some not included. The repertoire holds 95,000 to 150,000 clones, with 70% to 80% as singletons. Concerning this clone: As yet, its antigen is unknown.

The origin of this receptor is a woman aged 40 to 50 in good health and CMV-seropositive. Sequenced sample: PBMCs. V gene TRBV5-1 combines with J gene TRBJ1-3; no definite D call. The CDR3 DNA is TGCGCCAGCAGCTTGGTGCCAGTCTCTGGAAACACCATATATTTT. It codes for CASSLVPVSGNTIYF.